The 13 T cell receptor beta chains reported below all come from one sample, sequenced in a study of T cell responses to AZD1222 COVID-19 vaccine. The protocol was immunoSEQ multiplex PCR, while the TCRdb copy is restricted to in-frame clones and leaves out a portion. Here the sample spans approximately 130,000 clones, roughly 89% being singletons. This material consisted of peripheral blood, taken 28 days after the second AZD1222 dose. These receptors all come from an adult who received the AZD1222 COVID-19 vaccine.

The chain has TRBV10-1 and TRBJ2-2, with 8 bases aligning to TRBD1. Germline-derived CDR1 and CDR2 are WNHNN and SYGVQD (reference sequence). The ends lost 0 bases at V and 4 bases at J; junction bases unmatched: 4. This CDR3 is built from 16 residues. The DNA of the CDR3 is TGCGCCAGCAGTGAGTCTCGGACAGGGCTCACCGGGGAGCTGTTTTTT. Translated: CASSESRTGLTGELFF.

The chain joins TRBV7-9 to TRBJ1-1, with TRBD1 identical over 10 bases. CDR3 length equals 14 residues. The ends lost 1 base at V and 6 bases at J; junction bases unmatched: 2. The germline V gene has CDR1 SEHNR and CDR2 FQNEAQ (reference sequence). CDR3 sequence: CASSLGDRGAEAFF. The CDR3 DNA follows: TGTGCCAGCAGCTTAGGGGACAGGGGAGCTGAAGCTTTCTTT.

This rearrangement joins TRBV5-6 to TRBJ1-3; D not certain. Germline V gene lookup returns CDR1 SGHDT and CDR2 YYEEEE. There are 12 residues in the CDR3. The germline V and J ends were trimmed by 9 bases and 0 bases, with 7 bases remaining between them. This CDR3 reads CATTSSGNTIYF. CDR3 DNA: TGTGCCACTACATCCTCTGGAAACACCATATATTTT.

The chain recombines TRBV19 with TRBJ2-2, with 9 bases that match TRBD1. The CDR3 loop spans 16 amino acids. In germline, CDR1 is LNHDA, CDR2 SQIVND (reference sequence). The J segment lost 5 bases and the V segment lost 5 bases, leaving 9 bases of the junction unmatched. CDR3 bases: TGTGCCAGTAGTCCGTGGACAGGGGTACGGACCGGGGAGCTGTTTTTT. This gives the protein CASSPWTGVRTGELFF.

Comments on this clone: Mismatch with germline at one junction end may stem from a read error. Here the CDR3 reads CASSLLLTF. The DNA of the CDR3 is TGTGCCAGCAGCTTGCTCTTGACTTTT. The V call is TRBV7-8, the J call TRBJ1-4; D gene uncertain. In germline, CDR1 is SGHVS, CDR2 FQNEAQ. CDR3 length: 9 residues.

The rearrangement uses TRBV29-1 and TRBJ1-1, with a tentative D call TRBD1 (6 bases). Trimming removed 4 bases at V and 1 base at J, with 13 bases between. Germline CDR1 SQVTM, CDR2 ANQGSEA. The CDR3 spans 14 residues. The chain's CDR3 is CSVVSGTQNTEAFF. CDR3 DNA: TGCAGCGTTGTCTCCGGGACACAGAACACTGAAGCTTTCTTT.

This chain joins TRBV2 and TRBJ2-2; possibly TRBD1 or TRBD2 for D (5 bases each). The CDR3 has 16 amino acids. Trimming removed 6 bases from V and 3 bases from J, with 17 bases in between. The germline CDR1 and CDR2 sequences are SNHLY and FYNNEI. In nucleotides, the CDR3 is TGTGCCAGCAGAGACGGGACCGGGTCGTACACCGGGGAGCTGTTTTTT. Encoded protein: CASRDGTGSYTGELFF.

The gene calls are TRBV15 and TRBJ2-5, with TRBD2 identical over 7 bases. CDR1 is LNHNV, CDR2 YYDKDF, per germline (reference sequence). The length of the CDR3 is 13 residues. V was pared by 8 bases and J by 3 bases, with 6 bases of the junction left unmatched. For the CDR3, the DNA is TGTGCCACCCGGAGGCTAGCGGAAGAGACCCAGTACTTC. Translated: CATRRLAEETQYF. Variable domain in full (rest from reference TRBV15 and TRBJ2-5): DAMVIQNPRYQVTQFGKPVTLSCSQTLNHNVMYWYQQKSSQAPKLLFHYYDKDFNNEADTPDNFQSRRPNTSFCFLDIRSPGLGDTAMYLCATRRLAEETQYFGPGTRLLVL.

This chain connects TRBV30 to TRBJ1-1; no reliable D call. Germline CDR1 reads GTSNPN; CDR2 reads SVGIG (reference sequence). V lost 4 bases and J 1 base, leaving 7 bases between the germline ends. This CDR3 comprises 12 residues. The CDR3 DNA sequence: TGTGCCTGGAACTGGGGGAACACTGAAGCTTTCTTT. Its translation is CAWNWGNTEAFF.

This sequence joins TRBV7-3 and TRBJ2-2; a possible D gene is TRBD2 (5 bases). The germline V gene encodes CDR1 SGHTA and CDR2 FQGTGA. V dropped 5 bases and J dropped 4 bases, with 14 bases sitting between them. The length of the CDR3 is 15 residues. The CDR3 protein is CASSRDRAGTGELFF. As DNA, the CDR3 is TGTGCCAGCAGCCGCGATAGGGCGGGCACCGGGGAGCTGTTTTTT.

The V call is TRBV2, the J call TRBJ1-5, with a tentative D call TRBD1 (6 bases). The CDR3 consists of 15 residues. V was trimmed by 3 bases and J by 6 bases, leaving 15 bases between them. The germline gives CDR1 SNHLY, CDR2 FYNNEI. The CDR3 here is CASSERTAAGQPQHF. The CDR3 DNA reads TGTGCCAGCAGTGAGAGGACAGCGGCAGGTCAGCCCCAGCATTTT.

This clone was observed once. The CDR3 DNA is TGTGCCAGCAGCTTAGCGGGAGGGAACCAAGAGACCCAGTACTTC. Protein product: CASSLAGGNQETQYF. The chain recombines TRBV7-7 with TRBJ2-5, with 7 bases matching TRBD2. The CDR3 extends over 15 amino acids. V lost 0 bases to trimming and J lost 0 bases; unmatched junction nucleotides: 1. Germline-derived CDR1 and CDR2 are SSHAT and FNYEAQ (reference sequence).

The chain joins TRBV18 to TRBJ2-1, with 10 bases fitting TRBD2. With 3 bases clipped from V and 7 bases from J, the junction kept 12 bases outside the gene matches. The CDR3 has 17 amino acids. Germline values: CDR1 KGHSH, CDR2 LQKENI. The CDR3 DNA follows: TGTGCCAGCTCACCCCGGATAAGCGGGGGGGCCAAGAATGAGCAGTTCTTC. Its translation: CASSPRISGGAKNEQFF.